The next 15 T cell receptor beta chains were all read from a single sample in a study of vaccination effects on CD4 cells after COVID-19. After expansion with viral peptide pools in the ViraFEST assay, antigen-specific CD4+ T cells were sequenced. Scientists isolated CD4+ T cells after a roughly nine-day culture period ended. Vaccinated participants had no history of SARS-CoV-2 infection and tested negative for nucleocapsid antibodies. The antigens for these receptors are not known. Sequenced by immunoSEQ multiplex PCR; TCRdb stores in-frame clones only, minus some. The sample carries tens of thousands of clones, 65% to 75% recorded once. The material sequenced was CD4+ T cells from PBMCs cultured with HCoV-NL63 spike peptides, taken before COVID-19 vaccination. These receptors were obtained from a human donor who received a COVID-19 vaccine.

The rearrangement uses TRBV5-6 and TRBJ1-6, with D perhaps matching TRBD1 (5 bases). The germline gives CDR1 SGHDT, CDR2 YYEEEE. Deletions cut 3 bases from V and 8 bases from J, with 21 bases between. The CDR3 totals 17 residues. The CDR3 is CASSSLEGRLGDSPLHF. CDR3 coding DNA: TGTGCCAGCAGCTCCTTGGAGGGACGATTGGGGGATTCACCCCTCCACTTT.

This clone was counted a few times. This chain links TRBV12-2 with TRBJ2-7; the table's D call TRBD2 went unverified against the DNA. TRBV12-2 is deemed a pseudogene. The CDR3 runs 14 residues. The CDR3 sequence is CASRRRDGDYEQYV. The CDR3 DNA is TGTGCAAGTCGCCGGAGGGACGGGGACTACGAGCAGTACGTC.

The rearrangement links TRBV27 to TRBJ2-1; D is possibly TRBD2 (5 bases). The V gene's germline CDR1 is MNHEY and CDR2 SMNVEV (reference sequence). Trimming shortened V by 2 bases and J by 4 bases, and 18 bases separated the two germline ends. CDR3 length equals 17 residues. CDR3: CASSLGGRRSRYNEQFF. The CDR3 nucleotides read TGTGCCAGCAGTTTAGGAGGAAGAAGGAGTCGTTACAATGAGCAGTTCTTC.

The genes are TRBV6-5 and TRBJ2-5; TRBD1 is a possible D gene (5 bases). Looked up from germline, CDR1 is MNHEY and CDR2 is SVGAGI. The V end was cut by 5 bases, the J end by 5 bases, with 12 bases between. The CDR3 is 13 residues long. The CDR3: CASSLQAAETQYF. As DNA, the CDR3 is TGTGCCAGCAGTCTACAGGCGGCGGAGACCCAGTACTTC.

This clone has just a few counts. In nucleotides, the CDR3 is TGCAGCGTTGGGGCTGGGGCCAACGTCCTGACTTTC. It is translated as CSVGAGANVLTF. The chain is built from TRBV29-1 and TRBJ2-6; the D is unclear. This CDR3 is 12 amino acids long. Deletions cut 4 bases from V and 2 bases from J, with 3 bases between. CDR1 SQVTM and CDR2 ANQGSEA come from the germline V gene.

The chain carries TRBV7-3 and TRBJ2-3; the D is unclear. The V gene's germline CDR1 is SGHTA and CDR2 FQGTGA. CDR3 length: 13 residues. Between the trimmed V and J ends, which lost 1 base and 4 bases, there was a span of 6 bases. CDR3 sequence (DNA): TGTGCCAGCAGCTTAAGAGGATCAGATACGCAGTATTTT. Residues: CASSLRGSDTQYF.

The chain couples TRBV24-1 to TRBJ2-3; 7 nucleotides agree with TRBD1. This CDR3 is built from 14 residues. Germline assignment: CDR1 KGHDR and CDR2 SFDVKD. The junction had 7 bases not matched to a gene; V was cut back by 9 bases and J by 2 bases. In DNA form, the CDR3 reads TGTGCCACCCAGGACAGGAGTTTCACAGATACGCAGTATTTT. It encodes CATQDRSFTDTQYF.

The V and J genes are TRBV18 and TRBJ2-5; tentatively, D is TRBD2 (6 bases). Germline V gene data show CDR1 as KGHSH and CDR2 as LQKENI. Between the trimmed V and J ends, which lost 1 base and 0 bases, there was a span of 9 bases. The CDR3 extends over 15 amino acids. The DNA of the CDR3 is TGTGCCAGCTCACCACTAGCGGCCAACCAAGAGACCCAGTACTTC. Its protein product is CASSPLAANQETQYF.

DNA for the CDR3: TGTGCCTGGAGTCCGGCCAGACAGGGGAGGTATCAGCCCCAGCATTTT. Encoded protein: CAWSPARQGRYQPQHF. The chain uses TRBV30 and TRBJ1-5; 8 positions match TRBD1. V gave up 2 bases and J gave up 5 bases; unmatched junction bases: 11. There are 16 residues in the CDR3. Germline V gene lookup returns CDR1 GTSNPN and CDR2 SVGIG (reference sequence).

The sample holds a few counts of this clone. V is TRBV3-1 (or the pseudogene TRBV3-2) and J is TRBJ2-3, with D tentatively TRBD2 (5 bases). Germline CDR1 LGHDT, CDR2 YNNKEL (reference sequence). V was trimmed by 1 base and J by 10 bases, leaving 6 bases between them. CDR3 size: 11 residues. CDR3 in DNA: TGTGCCAGCAGCCAAGGGGAGCCGCAGTATTTT. Protein product: CASSQGEPQYF.

The chain carries TRBV6-6 and TRBJ1-5; perhaps TRBD1 as D (6 bases). This CDR3 has 14 amino acids. The germline gives CDR1 MNHNY, CDR2 SVGAGI (reference sequence). V gave up 7 bases and J gave up 5 bases, with 15 bases separating them. DNA for the CDR3: TGTGCCAGCAACCTCGAACAGGGTTATCAGCCCCAGCATTTT. Amino acid sequence: CASNLEQGYQPQHF.

The chain carries TRBV5-4 and TRBJ2-4; D might be TRBD1 or TRBD2, each matching 6 bases. This CDR3 comprises 18 residues. Germline CDR1 and CDR2: SGHNT and YYREEE (reference sequence). The ends were cut back, 4 bases at V and 1 base at J, with 21 bases in the middle. The CDR3 nucleotides read TGTGCCAGCAGCCGAACAATTCTTGGGGGGCGCGCCAAAAACATTCAGTACTTC. Translation gives CASSRTILGGRAKNIQYF.

J is TRBJ1-2 and V is TRBV28, with D maybe TRBD1 (5 bases). In germline, CDR1 is MDHEN, CDR2 SYDVKM. V shed 5 bases and J shed 8 bases, with 18 bases lying between them. The CDR3 extends over 14 amino acids. CDR3 DNA sequence: TGTGCCAGCAGTGCCCCCGGAGGGGTGGGGGGCTACACCTTC. Translated, it gives CASSAPGGVGGYTF.

The chain couples TRBV14 to TRBJ2-1; D gene uncertain. There are 15 residues in the CDR3. From germline, CDR1 is SGHDN and CDR2 FVKESK. V lost 2 bases, J lost 4 bases, and 12 bases lay in between. The CDR3, as DNA: TGTGCCAGCAGCCAATGGGTGACGCAGTACAATGAGCAGTTCTTC. It yields the protein CASSQWVTQYNEQFF.

The chain recombines TRBV27 with TRBJ1-2; 8 nucleotides align to TRBD1. Trimming cost V 7 bases and J 2 bases; bases outside gene matches: 9. Germline V lookup: CDR1 MNHEY, CDR2 SMNVEV (reference sequence). CDR3 length: 15 residues. The DNA for the CDR3 is TGTGCCAGCAAGCCTCAGGGGGCGGGAAACTATGGCTACACCTTC. Translated, it gives CASKPQGAGNYGYTF.